This T cell receptor (beta chain) was profiled in a study of shared T cell receptors in the human thymus. The trim removed 5 bases at V and 1 base at J, leaving 10 bases unmatched. The CDR3 is made up of 18 amino acids. The germline V gene has CDR1 LNHNV and CDR2 YYDKDF (reference sequence). Clones were read by immunoSEQ multiplex PCR, and TCRdb kept only the in-frame ones, dropping some. The sample records approximately 760,000 clones, approximately 83% being singletons. The same data also went into a second study, on human thymus T cells. That study adds: Donors were healthy Finnish infants having corrective surgery for congenital heart defects. Thymic repertoires from unrelated individuals overlapped highly, related research reported.

Sequencing was performed on thymocytes. The rearrangement joins TRBV15 to TRBJ1-3; 11 bases match TRBD1. This receptor was taken from a girl under three years old with a congenital heart defect. CDR3 sequence (DNA): TGTGCCACCAGCCGGTCCGGGACAGGGGGTGAATCTGGAAACACCATATATTTT. Translation: CATSRSGTGGESGNTIYF.